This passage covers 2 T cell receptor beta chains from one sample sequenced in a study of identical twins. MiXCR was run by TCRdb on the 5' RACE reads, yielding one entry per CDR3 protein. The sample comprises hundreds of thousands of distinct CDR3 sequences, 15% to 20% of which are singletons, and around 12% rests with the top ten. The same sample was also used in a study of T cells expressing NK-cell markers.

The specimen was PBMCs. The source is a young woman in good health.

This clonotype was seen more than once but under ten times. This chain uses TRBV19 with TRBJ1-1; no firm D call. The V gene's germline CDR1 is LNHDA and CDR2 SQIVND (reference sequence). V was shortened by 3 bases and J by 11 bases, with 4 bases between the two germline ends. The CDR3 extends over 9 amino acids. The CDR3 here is CASSIQAFF. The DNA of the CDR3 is TGTGCCAGTAGTATTCAGGCTTTCTTT.

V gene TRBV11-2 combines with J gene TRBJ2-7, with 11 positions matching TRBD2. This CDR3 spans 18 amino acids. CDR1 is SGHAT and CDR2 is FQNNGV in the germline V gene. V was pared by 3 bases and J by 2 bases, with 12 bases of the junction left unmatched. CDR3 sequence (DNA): TGTGCCAGCAGCTTCCCCTATAGCGGGGGGGCTTCTCCCTACGAGCAGTACTTC. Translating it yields CASSFPYSGGASPYEQYF.